This T cell receptor (beta chain) was observed in a study of regulatory T cells in long-lasting Graves disease. This clonotype was counted many times. Time point reported: newly diagnosed GD, antithyroid drugs for less than 3 months. Extracted RNA from PBMCs served as the source of the TCR library. Trimming at V came to 3 bases and at J to 3 bases, leaving 8 bases not matched to a gene. The CDR3 is 16 residues long. Germline loops: CDR1 LGHDT, CDR2 YNNKEL (reference sequence). Building of the TCR beta libraries involved iRepertoire HTBI primers and Arm-PCR of CDR3 regions. TCRdb called the multiplex PCR reads again in MiXCR, with one record for every CDR3 protein. The profile shows 600,000 to 650,000 distinct CDR3 sequences, 16% of them singletons. The sample was also linked to a second study, of T cells in Graves' hyperthyroidism and ophthalmopathy.

The TCR was taken from a woman aged 30 to 39 with Graves disease. The J gene is TRBJ2-1, the V gene TRBV3-1, with TRBD2 matching over 7 bases. Specimen: peripheral blood mononuclear cells (PBMCs), collected at new diagnosis, from a patient treated with antithyroid drugs. The CDR3 sequence: CASSQFSGSFYNEQFF. Here the CDR3 DNA reads TGTGCCAGCAGCCAGTTTAGCGGGTCCTTCTACAATGAGCAGTTCTTC.